This T cell receptor beta chain originates from a study of blood T cell repertoires in COVID-19. The V gene's germline CDR1 is MGHRA and CDR2 YSYEKL. With 4 bases clipped from V and 3 bases from J, the junction kept 16 bases outside the gene matches. The CDR3 runs 19 residues. This table comes from immunoSEQ multiplex PCR, and its TCRdb copy is limited to in-frame clones, with some not included. The table includes about 64,000 clones, approximately 91% detected once. This receptor was identified in a human donor in a cohort sampled during active COVID-19. The chain is built from TRBV4-1 and TRBJ1-5; 9 bases line up with TRBD1. Sequenced input: peripheral blood. The DNA for the CDR3 is TGCGCCAGCAGCCTTAGTCCGGGACAGGGACCTCCTCCCAATCAGCCCCAGCATTTT. This codes for CASSLSPGQGPPPNQPQHF.